This T cell receptor (beta chain) was recovered during a study of T cell repertoires in cytomegalovirus infection. Study details: Public signatures in TCR beta pointed to CMV infection and matching HLA type. Whole-study findings and limits: Based on cumulative public TCR beta family frequency, carriers of CMV plus the relevant HLA were identified. Across the ex vivo response, the dominant clonotypes were HLA-C-restricted CMV-specific TCR beta clonotypes.

Germline V gene lookup returns CDR1 LGHNA and CDR2 YSLEER. With 3 bases clipped from V and 8 bases from J, the junction kept 10 bases outside the gene matches. The CDR3 contains 16 residues. A single record per CDR3 protein comes from TCRdb applying MiXCR to the reads. The sample carries about 320,000 distinct CDR3 sequences, 9.5% recorded once. This clonotype was recorded many times. Its antigen is unidentified. The V gene is TRBV4-3, the J gene TRBJ1-4, with 9 bases identical to TRBD1. The TCR sequence derives from a human donor in good health (CMV status not recorded). Some clones in this sample may be carry-over from other donors' samples. Sequencing was done on a sample of PBMCs. The CDR3 DNA is TGCGCCAGCAGCCAGGCCTTACAGGGGGCAGGGGAAAAACTGTTTTTT. Protein product: CASSQALQGAGEKLFF.